The source of this T cell receptor beta chain is a study of T cells in Graves' hyperthyroidism and ophthalmopathy. Broader study findings: Ophthalmopathy was identified by the model a median around 5.9 months ahead of onset.

Of note for this clonotype: What it recognizes is unknown.

V lost 4 bases to trimming and J lost 5 bases; unmatched junction nucleotides: 4. Looked up from germline, CDR1 is SGHRS and CDR2 is YFSETQ. The CDR3 is 13 amino acids. The source of the PBMCs was around 9 ml of fresh peripheral blood. RNA transcripts provided the source from which TCR beta CDR3 regions were amplified. Primed by the HTBI set, a first-round RT-PCR was run on the TCR CDR3. TCRdb called the multiplex PCR reads again in MiXCR, with one record for every CDR3 protein. Among about 610,000 distinct CDR3 sequences listed, roughly 14% were seen once. The chain links TRBV5-1 to TRBJ2-7; TRBD1 aligns across 9 bases. This TCR was recovered from a middle-aged woman with Graves' ophthalmopathy. Sequencing was carried out using blood. CDR3 in amino acids: CASSARDRDEQYF. DNA for the CDR3: TGCGCCAGCAGCGCCCGGGACAGGGACGAGCAGTACTTC.